The rows below give T cell receptor beta chains drawn from one sample of a study of cytomegalovirus exposure and HLA in healthy donors. Data came from immunoSEQ multiplex PCR; TCRdb stores just in-frame clones and leaves some out. This table holds 150,000 to 200,000 clones, more than 65% found once. The sequencing input was PBMCs. These receptors were obtained from a man over 45 in good health and CMV-seronegative. The CDR3 runs from the conserved cysteine through the conserved F or W. A D gene is named only where the DNA matches it firmly. Size is omitted from some rows. Given values are once, few, many or a class for expanded clones.

j_call clone_size d_call v_call cdr3_nt cdr3_aa
TRBJ1-1 few TRBD1 TRBV6-6 TGTGCCAGCAGTTTAACAGGGGGTTCGGGGAACACTGAAGCTTTCTTT CASSLTGGSGNTEAFF
TRBJ2-5 . TRBD2 TRBV30 TGTGCCTGGAGTCCTGGGACTAGCGGGGTTGGAGAGACCCAGTACTTC CAWSPGTSGVGETQYF
TRBJ1-2 . TRBD1 TRBV6-8 TGTGCCAGCAGTGAGACCTTTCGGTTGAGGGGACAGGGGGGTGGCTACACCTTC CASSETFRLRGQGGGYTF
TRBJ2-7 . TRBD1 TRBV14 TGTGCCAGCAGTGATCCGGGACAGGGGGCTTACGAGCAGTACTTC CASSDPGQGAYEQYF
TRBJ1-3 . . TRBV18 TGTGCCAGCTCACCGCAGGGAACTGGAAACACCATATATTTT CASSPQGTGNTIYF
TRBJ2-2 . TRBD2 TRBV7-2 TGTGCCAGCAGCCCCAGCGGGGTAAACACCGGGGAGCTGTTTTTT CASSPSGVNTGELFF
TRBJ2-2 . . TRBV2 TGTGCCAGCGTTAGGCGACAGAACACCGGGGAGCTGTTTTTT CASVRRQNTGELFF
TRBJ1-3 many TRBD1 TRBV19 TGTGCCAGTAGTGTGACAGGGGGCTTTGGAAACACCATATATTTT CASSVTGGFGNTIYF
TRBJ2-7 . . TRBV6-5 TGTGCCAGCAGTTACAGTGGCAGCTCCTACGAGCAGTACTTC CASSYSGSSYEQYF
TRBJ2-7 once . TRBV5-1 TGCGCCAGCAGCTTGGTCCCCGACAGCTCCTACGAGCAGTACTTC CASSLVPDSSYEQYF